Listed here is a single T cell receptor (beta chain). The sample comes from a study of technical replicates of blood from a few donors. Deletions cut 2 bases from V and 6 bases from J, with 14 bases between. CDR3 length: 15 amino acids. The protocol was immunoSEQ multiplex PCR, while the TCRdb copy is restricted to in-frame clones and leaves out a portion. This sample has 98,000 or so clones, with 95% found just once. Sequences were obtained from T cells isolated from PBMCs. This sequence was found in a human donor in good health. This chain joins TRBV23-1 and TRBJ1-5; D is uncertain. TRBV23-1 has ORF status, its function being uncertain. CDR3 DNA sequence: TGCGCCAGCAGTCAACGGACTCTCACGCGTCAGCCCCAGCATTTT. Amino acids: CASSQRTLTRQPQHF.